This entry lists 24 T cell receptor beta chains sequenced from one sample in a study of blood T cells in healthy people across ages. Next came a second PCR, run for about 6 to 12 cycles, which used a sample-barcoded 5' primer along with a J-beta primer mix. TCRdb re-called the 5' RACE reads through MiXCR, storing one row per CDR3 protein. The sample has about 1,400,000 distinct CDR3 sequences; roughly 64% are singletons. The sequencing input was blood. The receptors here all came from a man in his late teens or twenties in good health.

This chain uses TRBV29-1 with TRBJ1-1; TRBD1 aligns across 7 bases. The CDR3 runs 13 residues. The V gene's germline CDR1 is SQVTM and CDR2 ANQGSEA. The V and J ends lost 7 bases and 4 bases, in that order; junction bases with no gene match: 9. The CDR3 here is CSAERGQVTEAFF. CDR3 nucleotide sequence: TGCAGCGCCGAGAGGGGGCAGGTCACTGAAGCTTTCTTT. Variable domain in full (rest from reference TRBV29-1 and TRBJ1-1): SAVISQKPSRDICQRGTSLTIQCQVDSQVTMMFWYRQQPGQSLTLIATANQGSEATYESGFVIDKFPISRPNLTFSTLTVSNMSPEDSSIYLCSAERGQVTEAFFGQGTRLTVV.

A note on this clonotype: The junction differs from germline at one of its ends, possibly a read error. This chain uses TRBV4-2 with TRBJ2-3; D gene uncertain. The CDR3 is 12 amino acids. CDR1 and CDR2 (germline): LGHNA, YNFKEQ. Written as DNA, the CDR3 is TGCGCCAGCAGCCAAGTCCCAGATACGCAGTATTTT. Translated: CASSQVPDTQYF.

The chain combines TRBV7-2 with TRBJ2-5; 16 positions agree with TRBD2. Germline-derived CDR1 and CDR2 are SGHTA and FQGNSA. The CDR3 loop spans 16 amino acids. V gave up 4 bases and J gave up 11 bases; unmatched junction bases: 10. CDR3: CASSSGTSGRASEQYF. CDR3 bases: TGTGCCAGCAGCTCCGGGACTAGCGGGAGGGCCTCTGAGCAGTACTTC.

This chain uses TRBV20-1 with TRBJ1-4; tentative D call: TRBD1 (5 bases). With 5 bases removed from V and 7 bases from J, the gap between germline ends came to 14 bases. Germline CDR1 is DFQATT and CDR2 is SNEGSKA (reference sequence). There are 13 residues in the CDR3. CDR3 sequence reads: CSADRERGEKLFF. The CDR3 nucleotides read TGCAGTGCTGACCGGGAAAGGGGTGAAAAACTGTTTTTT.

The chain links TRBV7-2 to TRBJ2-3; 9 bases match TRBD1. Germline CDR1 is SGHTA and CDR2 is FQGNSA. Losses at the gene ends were 5 bases for V and 5 bases for J; bases not matched to a gene: 5. This CDR3 is 14 amino acids long. This CDR3 reads CASSTRQGEDTQYF. DNA of the CDR3: TGTGCCAGCAGCACACGACAGGGGGAAGATACGCAGTATTTT.

The chain employs TRBV27 and TRBJ2-1, with 7 bases fitting TRBD2. The germline gives CDR1 MNHEY, CDR2 SMNVEV (reference sequence). This CDR3 has 16 residues. The V gene end was trimmed by 2 bases and the J gene end by 0 bases; junction bases not matched to a gene: 4. This CDR3 is CASSLGGVSSYNEQFF. The CDR3 DNA follows: TGTGCCAGCAGTTTAGGGGGGGTTAGCTCCTACAATGAGCAGTTCTTC.

This clonotype was observed a few times. The chain links TRBV3-1 to TRBJ2-7; tentatively, D is TRBD2 (6 bases). V lost 1 base and J 2 bases, leaving 12 bases between the germline ends. The CDR3 loop spans 15 amino acids. The germline V gene has CDR1 LGHDT and CDR2 YNNKEL (reference sequence). CDR3 loop: CASSQGGVPAYEQYF. CDR3 in DNA: TGTGCCAGCAGCCAAGGGGGGGTTCCTGCCTACGAGCAGTACTTC.

The V gene is TRBV12-3 or TRBV12-4, the J gene TRBJ1-1, with D hard to call. The CDR3 covers 15 residues. V gave up 3 bases and J gave up 5 bases, with 16 bases separating them. CDR3: CASSFGRAGETEAFF. The CDR3 DNA follows: TGTGCCAGCAGTTTCGGTCGAGCCGGAGAGACTGAAGCTTTCTTT.

The genes are TRBV29-1 and TRBJ2-5, with a possible D match to TRBD2 (5 bases). Per the germline V gene, CDR1 is SQVTM and CDR2 is ANQGSEA. The CDR3 contains 11 residues. With 4 bases removed from V and 7 bases from J, the gap between germline ends came to 10 bases. The CDR3 nucleotides are TGCAGCGTTGTTCGGGAAGGGACCCAGTACTTC. As protein: CSVVREGTQYF.

A few counts support this clonotype. The CDR3 here is CSDSGLAGVEQFF. The CDR3 region has the DNA TGCAGCGACTCAGGACTAGCGGGGGTTGAGCAGTTCTTC. The J gene is TRBJ2-1, the V gene TRBV29-1; 13 bases match TRBD2. The CDR3 contains 13 residues. The trim removed 7 bases at V and 9 bases at J, leaving 6 bases unmatched. Looked up from germline, CDR1 is SQVTM and CDR2 is ANQGSEA.

The J gene is TRBJ1-4, the V gene TRBV29-1; D is undetermined. V lost 5 bases and J 0 bases, leaving 7 bases between the germline ends. The CDR3 loop spans 13 amino acids. Germline CDR1 is SQVTM and CDR2 is ANQGSEA. The DNA for the CDR3 is TGCAGCGTTTATGCTGCAACTAATGAAAAACTGTTTTTT. This gives the protein CSVYAATNEKLFF.

The chain has TRBV11-2 and TRBJ2-5; 8 positions match TRBD2. Germline loops: CDR1 SGHAT, CDR2 FQNNGV. The CDR3 is 15 residues long. After removal of 3 bases from V and 5 bases from J, the junction contained 8 bases not matched to a gene. The chain's CDR3 is CASSFPAGEGETQYF. The CDR3 region has the DNA TGTGCCAGCAGCTTCCCAGCGGGAGAGGGGGAGACCCAGTACTTC.

This clonotype showed up just once. The chain links TRBV4-1 to TRBJ2-7, with 10 bases fitting TRBD1. From germline, CDR1 is MGHRA and CDR2 YSYEKL. After removal of 5 bases from V and 2 bases from J, the junction contained 9 bases not matched to a gene. This CDR3 spans 16 amino acids. The CDR3 DNA is TGCGCCAGCAGCTTTACCCCGGGACAGGGGACCTACGAGCAGTACTTC. Its protein product is CASSFTPGQGTYEQYF.

Only one count was recorded for this clonotype. V usage is TRBV12-3 or TRBV12-4 and J usage is TRBJ2-7; TRBD1 matches 10 bases. The V and J ends lost 7 bases and 3 bases, in that order; junction bases with no gene match: 9. The length of the CDR3 is 15 residues. The DNA of the CDR3 is TGTGCCAGCACCTTAGGACAGGGGGGGTTCTACGAGCAGTACTTC. Translation: CASTLGQGGFYEQYF.

The chain couples TRBV5-1 to TRBJ1-1, with D unresolved. This CDR3 region has 13 residues. The V end lost 4 bases, the J end lost 5 bases, and 12 bases lay between the germline ends. In germline, CDR1 is SGHRS, CDR2 YFSETQ. CDR3 in amino acids: CASSPPTGTEAFF. The CDR3 coding sequence is TGCGCCAGCAGCCCACCGACGGGAACTGAAGCTTTCTTT.

The CDR3 DNA sequence: TGTGCCAGCAGTTCGGAGTTGGATCAGCCCCAGCATTTT. Residues: CASSSELDQPQHF. The chain couples TRBV12-3 or TRBV12-4 to TRBJ1-5; D unresolved. Trimming stripped 4 bases from V and 5 bases from J, with 9 bases between. This CDR3 spans 13 amino acids.

The chain has TRBV7-2 and TRBJ2-6; D tentatively reads TRBD1 or TRBD2 (5 bases each). Trimming pared 5 bases from V and 2 bases from J, leaving 13 bases between. CDR1 SGHTA and CDR2 FQGNSA come from the germline V gene. The CDR3 spans 16 residues. CDR3 protein: CASSPMPGPGANVLTF. The DNA for the CDR3 is TGTGCCAGCAGCCCCATGCCGGGGCCTGGGGCCAACGTCCTGACTTTC.

This chain links TRBV28 with TRBJ2-3; 7 bases are shared with TRBD1. The CDR3 is 15 amino acids. J was trimmed by 5 bases and V by 8 bases; bases with no gene match: 13. Germline lookup yields CDR1 MDHEN and CDR2 SYDVKM. The CDR3 nucleotides read TGTGCCAGCGACCTTCCGGGACAGACGAGAGATACGCAGTATTTT. It encodes CASDLPGQTRDTQYF.

The V gene is TRBV30, the J gene TRBJ1-2; D unclear. Per the germline V gene, CDR1 is GTSNPN and CDR2 is SVGIG (reference sequence). The length of the CDR3 is 12 residues. V lost 4 bases, J lost 8 bases, and 14 bases lay in between. In DNA, the CDR3 is TGTGCCTGGACGGGCAGTTTCGGAGGCTACACCTTC. This translates into CAWTGSFGGYTF.

This clonotype appeared once. The chain links TRBV6-1 to TRBJ2-3; D remains ambiguous. The V end lost 8 bases, the J end lost 4 bases, and 16 bases lay between the germline ends. Germline assignment: CDR1 MNHNS and CDR2 SASEGT. The CDR3 covers 14 residues. The CDR3 spells CASLRDRRADTQYF. CDR3 sequence (DNA): TGTGCCAGCCTACGTGACCGAAGAGCAGATACGCAGTATTTT.

V and J are TRBV20-1 and TRBJ2-3; D tentatively fits TRBD1 or TRBD2 (5 bases each). The CDR3 spans 17 residues. Per germline, CDR1 DFQATT and CDR2 SNEGSKA (reference sequence). V lost 6 bases and J 2 bases, leaving 24 bases between the germline ends. The CDR3: CSAEIGATPGFTDTQYF. The CDR3, as DNA: TGCAGTGCGGAAATCGGGGCTACCCCCGGATTCACAGATACGCAGTATTTT.

This clonotype occurred a few times. The V and J genes are TRBV13 and TRBJ2-4; TRBD1 matches 7 bases. TRBJ2-7 matches the DNA end more closely, so the J call is doubtful. CDR1 PRHDT and CDR2 FYEKMQ come from the germline V gene (reference sequence). The CDR3 loop spans 16 amino acids. CDR3: CASSVGQALGVYEQYF. The CDR3 DNA reads as TGTGCCAGCAGCGTCGGACAGGCCCTCGGGGTGTACGAGCAGTACTTC.

The chain couples TRBV20-1 to TRBJ1-1; unclear D gene. This CDR3 is 12 amino acids long. Trimming stripped 1 base from V and 6 bases from J, with 9 bases between. Germline CDR1 is DFQATT and CDR2 is SNEGSKA (reference sequence). The CDR3 sequence: CSARGQLPEAFF. As DNA, the CDR3 is TGCAGTGCTAGAGGGCAGCTACCTGAAGCTTTCTTT.

This clonotype was seen more than once but under ten times. The chain links TRBV4-3 to TRBJ2-7; D ambiguous. Germline CDR1 and CDR2: LGHNA and YSLEER. CDR3 length: 14 amino acids. The V end was cut by 0 bases, the J end by 1 base, with 7 bases between. The DNA for the CDR3 is TGCGCCAGCAGCCAAGATTCGTTGTCCTACGAGCAGTACTTC. It translates to CASSQDSLSYEQYF.